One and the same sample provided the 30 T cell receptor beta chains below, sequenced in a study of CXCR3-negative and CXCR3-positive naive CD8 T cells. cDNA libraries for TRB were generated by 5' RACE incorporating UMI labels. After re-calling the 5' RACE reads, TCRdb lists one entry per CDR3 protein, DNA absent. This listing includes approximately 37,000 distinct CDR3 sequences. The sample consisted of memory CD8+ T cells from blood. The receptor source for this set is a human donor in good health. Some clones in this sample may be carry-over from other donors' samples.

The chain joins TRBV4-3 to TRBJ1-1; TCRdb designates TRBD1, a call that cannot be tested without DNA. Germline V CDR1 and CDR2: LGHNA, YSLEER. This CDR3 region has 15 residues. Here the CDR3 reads CASSQVKEGDTEAFF.

CDR3 amino acids: CASRHRGLSSYNEQFF. This sequence joins TRBV6-2 or TRBV6-3 and TRBJ2-1; TCRdb selects TRBD1, and the lack of DNA leaves this call unchecked. This CDR3 is 16 amino acids long. Per the germline V gene, CDR1 is MNHEY and CDR2 is SVGEGT.

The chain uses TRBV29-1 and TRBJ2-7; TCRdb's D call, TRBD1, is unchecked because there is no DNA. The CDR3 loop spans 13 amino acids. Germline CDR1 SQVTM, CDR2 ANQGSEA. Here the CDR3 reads CSVDTGLDYEQYF.

The CDR3 loop is CASSQTTGYDTEAFF. The chain links TRBV11-2 to TRBJ1-1; without DNA, the TCRdb call of TRBD1 cannot be checked. Germline CDR1 SGHAT, CDR2 FQNNGV. The CDR3 is 15 amino acids.

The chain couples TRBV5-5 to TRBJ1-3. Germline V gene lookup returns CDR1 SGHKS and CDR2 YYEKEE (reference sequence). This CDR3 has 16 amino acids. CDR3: CASSLTLGYSGNTIYF.

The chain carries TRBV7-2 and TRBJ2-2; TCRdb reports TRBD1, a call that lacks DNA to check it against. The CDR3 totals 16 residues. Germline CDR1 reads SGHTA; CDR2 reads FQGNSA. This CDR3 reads CASSLVARGNTGELFF.

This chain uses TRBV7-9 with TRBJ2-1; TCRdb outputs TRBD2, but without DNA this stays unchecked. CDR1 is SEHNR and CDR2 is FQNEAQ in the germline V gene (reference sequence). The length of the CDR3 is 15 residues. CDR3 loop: CASSQLAGGGNEQFF.

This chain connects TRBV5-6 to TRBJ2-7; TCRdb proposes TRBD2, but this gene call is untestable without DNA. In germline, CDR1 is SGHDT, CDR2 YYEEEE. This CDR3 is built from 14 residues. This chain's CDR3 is CASSFRDSRSEQYF.

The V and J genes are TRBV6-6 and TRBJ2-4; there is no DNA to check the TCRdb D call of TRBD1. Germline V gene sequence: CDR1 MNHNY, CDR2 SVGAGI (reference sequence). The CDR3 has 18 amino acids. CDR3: CASSLGGLGRTTKNIQYF.

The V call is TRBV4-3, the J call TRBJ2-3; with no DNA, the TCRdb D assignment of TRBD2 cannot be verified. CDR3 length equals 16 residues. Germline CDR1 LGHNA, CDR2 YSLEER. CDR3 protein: CASSQDFGGATDTQYF.

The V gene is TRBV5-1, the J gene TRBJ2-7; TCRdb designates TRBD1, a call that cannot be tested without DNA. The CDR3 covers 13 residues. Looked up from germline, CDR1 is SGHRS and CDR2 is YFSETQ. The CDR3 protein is CASRGERGYEQYF.

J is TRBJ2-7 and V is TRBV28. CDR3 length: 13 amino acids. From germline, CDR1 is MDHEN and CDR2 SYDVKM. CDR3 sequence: CASSFAEVAEQYF.

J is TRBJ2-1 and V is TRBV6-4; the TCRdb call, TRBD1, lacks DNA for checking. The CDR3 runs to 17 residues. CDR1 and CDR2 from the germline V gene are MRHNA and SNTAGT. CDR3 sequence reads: CASSPSPFMRTNNEQFF.

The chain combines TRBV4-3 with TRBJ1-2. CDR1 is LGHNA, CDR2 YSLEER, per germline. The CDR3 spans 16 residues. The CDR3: CASSQDLGWLNYGYTF.

The CDR3 sequence: CSVLAGGLPATDTQYF. The rearrangement uses TRBV29-1 and TRBJ2-3; there is no DNA to check the TCRdb D call of TRBD2. Germline CDR1 and CDR2: SQVTM and ANQGSEA. CDR3 size: 16 residues.

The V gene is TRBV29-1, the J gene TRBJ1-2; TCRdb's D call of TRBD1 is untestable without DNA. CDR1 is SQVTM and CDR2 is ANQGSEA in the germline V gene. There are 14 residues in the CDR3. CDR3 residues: CSVEGQGAFYGYTF. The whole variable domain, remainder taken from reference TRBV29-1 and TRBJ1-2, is SAVISQKPSRDICQRGTSLTIQCQVDSQVTMMFWYRQQPGQSLTLIATANQGSEATYESGFVIDKFPISRPNLTFSTLTVSNMSPEDSSIYLCSVEGQGAFYGYTFGSGTRLTVV.

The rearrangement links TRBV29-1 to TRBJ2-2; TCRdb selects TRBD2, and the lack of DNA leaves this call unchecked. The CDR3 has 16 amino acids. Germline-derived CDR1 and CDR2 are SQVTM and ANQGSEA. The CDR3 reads CSVEPSGFANTGELFF.

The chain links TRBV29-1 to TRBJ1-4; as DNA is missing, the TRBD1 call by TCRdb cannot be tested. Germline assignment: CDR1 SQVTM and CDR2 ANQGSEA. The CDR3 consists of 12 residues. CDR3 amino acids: CSVEGGAEGLFF.

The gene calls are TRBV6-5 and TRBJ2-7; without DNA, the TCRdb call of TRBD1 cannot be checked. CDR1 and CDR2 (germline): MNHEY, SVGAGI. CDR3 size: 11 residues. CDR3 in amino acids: CASRKGSEQYF.

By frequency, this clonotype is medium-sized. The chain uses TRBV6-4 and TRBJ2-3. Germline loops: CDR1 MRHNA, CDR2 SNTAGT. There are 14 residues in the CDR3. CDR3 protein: CASSDSEGTDTQYF.

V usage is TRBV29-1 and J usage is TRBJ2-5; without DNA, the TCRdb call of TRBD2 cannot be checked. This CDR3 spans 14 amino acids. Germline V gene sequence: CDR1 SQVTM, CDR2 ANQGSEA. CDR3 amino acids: CSVEVGEGGETQYF.

CDR3 sequence reads: CASSLSRGSGQLSYEQYF. The V call is TRBV12-3 or TRBV12-4, the J call TRBJ2-7; TCRdb designates TRBD2, a call that cannot be tested without DNA. This CDR3 region has 18 residues.

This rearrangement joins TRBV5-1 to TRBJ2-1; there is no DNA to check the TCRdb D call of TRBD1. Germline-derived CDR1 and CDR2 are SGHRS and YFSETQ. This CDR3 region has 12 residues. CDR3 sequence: CASSSDSYEQFF. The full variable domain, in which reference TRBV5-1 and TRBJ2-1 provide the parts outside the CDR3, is KAGVTQTPRYLIKTRGQQVTLSCSPISGHRSVSWYQQTPGQGLQFLFEYFSETQRNKGNFPGRFSGRQFSNSRSEMNVSTLELGDSALYLCASSSDSYEQFFGPGTRLTVL.

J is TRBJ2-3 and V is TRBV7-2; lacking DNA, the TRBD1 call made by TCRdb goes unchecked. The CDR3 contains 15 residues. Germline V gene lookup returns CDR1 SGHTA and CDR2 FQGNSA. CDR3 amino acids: CASSLGTGSTDTQYF.

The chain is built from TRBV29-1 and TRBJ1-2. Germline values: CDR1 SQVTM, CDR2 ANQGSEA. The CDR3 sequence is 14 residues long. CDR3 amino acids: CSVVMEATSYGYTF.

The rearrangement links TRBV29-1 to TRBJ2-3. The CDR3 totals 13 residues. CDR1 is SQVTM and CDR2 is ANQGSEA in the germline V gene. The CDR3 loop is CSVATPNTDTQYF.

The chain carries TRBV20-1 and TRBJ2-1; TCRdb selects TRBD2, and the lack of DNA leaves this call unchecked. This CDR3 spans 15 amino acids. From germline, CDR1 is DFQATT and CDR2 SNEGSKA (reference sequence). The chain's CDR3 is CSARDYGLAGNEQFF.

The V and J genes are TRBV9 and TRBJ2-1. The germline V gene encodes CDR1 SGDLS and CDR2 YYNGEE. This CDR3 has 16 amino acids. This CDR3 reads CASSGSSGSSYNEQFF.

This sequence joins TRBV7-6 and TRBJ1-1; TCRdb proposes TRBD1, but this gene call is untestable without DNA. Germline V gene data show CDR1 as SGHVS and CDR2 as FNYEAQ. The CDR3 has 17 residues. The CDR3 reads CASSLEESQGGATEAFF.

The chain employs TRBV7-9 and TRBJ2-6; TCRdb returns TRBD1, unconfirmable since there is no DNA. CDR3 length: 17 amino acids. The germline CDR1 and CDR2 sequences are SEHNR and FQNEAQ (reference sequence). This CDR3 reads CASSTPLDTSGANVLTF.